Listed here are 19 T cell receptor beta chains from one sample, sequenced in a study of shared clonotypes between healthy human individuals. Measured with immunoSEQ multiplex PCR; TCRdb has only the in-frame clones, and not every one. The data show under 850,000 clones, roughly 72% seen once. Sequencing was performed on memory CD4+ T cells sorted from blood. Documented subset: CD45RA-negative fraction. The receptors originated from a woman aged 25 to 39 in good health.

This clone was seen once. This chain uses TRBV27 with TRBJ1-1, with 7 bases aligning to TRBD1. The germline V gene has CDR1 MNHEY and CDR2 SMNVEV (reference sequence). The CDR3 runs to 14 residues. The trim removed 6 bases at V and 3 bases at J, leaving 7 bases unmatched. The CDR3 protein is CASSTGQEYTEAFF. CDR3 bases: TGTGCCAGCAGCACCGGACAGGAGTACACTGAAGCTTTCTTT.

V and J are TRBV5-4 and TRBJ1-2, with 11 nucleotides matching TRBD1. V trimming: 3 bases; J trimming: 5 bases; junction bases outside the gene matches: 9. The germline CDR1 and CDR2 sequences are SGHNT and YYREEE (reference sequence). This CDR3 is built from 16 residues. The CDR3 region has the DNA TGTGCCAGCAGCTCCGGGACAGGGGGTAGGCTTTATGGCTACACCTTC. Amino acid sequence: CASSSGTGGRLYGYTF.

This chain joins TRBV5-1 and TRBJ2-3; TRBD1 agrees at 7 bases. CDR3 size: 15 residues. Germline CDR1 SGHRS, CDR2 YFSETQ. V shed 4 bases and J 0 bases; nucleotides not matched to a gene: 5. The CDR3 coding sequence is TGCGCCAGCAGCCAACAGGGGCCGAGCACAGATACGCAGTATTTT. Translating gives CASSQQGPSTDTQYF.

This chain links TRBV7-8 with TRBJ2-7; possible D gene TRBD2, 6 bases. V lost 3 bases, J lost 4 bases, and 10 bases lay in between. Germline CDR1 reads SGHVS; CDR2 reads FQNEAQ. The CDR3 has 13 residues. This CDR3 is CASSFDGGYEQYF. CDR3 DNA sequence: TGTGCCAGCAGCTTTGATGGGGGGTACGAGCAGTACTTC.

J is TRBJ2-5 and V is TRBV27; D remains ambiguous. V shed 7 bases and J shed 4 bases, with 13 bases lying between them. Germline CDR1 and CDR2: MNHEY and SMNVEV (reference sequence). This CDR3 spans 13 amino acids. The CDR3: CASTGNGGETQYF. The CDR3 coding sequence is TGTGCCAGCACAGGCAACGGCGGAGAGACCCAGTACTTC.

The V gene is TRBV9, the J gene TRBJ2-1; no clear D. Germline CDR1 SGDLS, CDR2 YYNGEE. CDR3 size: 16 residues. Trimming removed 0 bases from V and 5 bases from J, with 15 bases in between. This chain's CDR3 is CASSVAPTGADNEQFF. CDR3 nucleotides: TGTGCCAGCAGCGTAGCCCCAACCGGAGCAGACAATGAGCAGTTCTTC.

The V gene is TRBV18, the J gene TRBJ2-2, with a tentative D call TRBD1 (6 bases). Trimming left V 4 bases short and J 5 bases short, with 14 bases between. The germline gives CDR1 KGHSH, CDR2 LQKENI. The CDR3 extends over 15 amino acids. The CDR3, as DNA: TGTGCCAGCTCACAACCGGACAGTTATACCGGGGAGCTGTTTTTT. Encoded protein: CASSQPDSYTGELFF.

This chain uses TRBV7-8 with TRBJ2-5; D unclear. CDR1 and CDR2 from the germline V gene are SGHVS and FQNEAQ. Trimming took 7 bases from V and 4 from J, leaving 10 bases between them. CDR3 length: 12 amino acids. The CDR3 nucleotides read TGTGCCAGCACCACCCCACCAGAGACCCAGTACTTC. It is translated as CASTTPPETQYF. Complete variable domain (other parts from reference TRBV7-8 and TRBJ2-5): GAGVSQSPRYKVAKRGQDVALRCDPISGHVSLFWYQQALGQGPEFLTYFQNEAQLDKSGLPSDRFFAERPEGSVSTLKIQRTQQEDSAVYLCASTTPPETQYFGPGTRLLVL.

The chain combines TRBV16 with TRBJ2-6; D gene uncertain. Germline V gene sequence: CDR1 KGHSY, CDR2 FQNENV. Trimming shortened V by 1 base and J by 4 bases, and 8 bases separated the two germline ends. The length of the CDR3 is 15 residues. The CDR3 spells CASSQYRAGANVLTF. For the CDR3, the DNA is TGTGCCAGCAGCCAATATAGGGCCGGGGCCAACGTCCTGACTTTC.

V usage is TRBV14 and J usage is TRBJ2-7, with D possibly called TRBD1 or TRBD2 (5 bases each). Per the germline V gene, CDR1 is SGHDN and CDR2 is FVKESK. The CDR3 totals 16 residues. The V end lost 4 bases, the J end lost 4 bases, and 20 bases lay between the germline ends. Here the CDR3 reads CASSPPSSGTLYEQYF. CDR3 coding DNA: TGTGCCAGCAGCCCACCCTCTTCCGGGACCCTATACGAGCAGTACTTC.

This rearrangement joins TRBV19 to TRBJ2-3; TRBD2 agrees at 7 bases. Germline V gives CDR1 LNHDA, CDR2 SQIVND (reference sequence). V was clipped by 8 bases and J by 0 bases; unmatched bases: 20. CDR3 size: 19 residues. The CDR3 region has the DNA TGTGCCAGTGCCCCGATGGGTCTAGCGGTAAAATCTAGCACAGATACGCAGTATTTT. Protein sequence: CASAPMGLAVKSSTDTQYF.

J is TRBJ1-4 and V is TRBV19, with D unresolved. Germline V gene lookup returns CDR1 LNHDA and CDR2 SQIVND (reference sequence). V dropped 1 base and J dropped 5 bases, with 8 bases sitting between them. CDR3 length: 14 residues. The CDR3 bases are TGTGCCAGTAGTATAGTCTGGCAAAATGAAAAACTGTTTTTT. Translating it yields CASSIVWQNEKLFF. The variable domain in full, completed from reference TRBV19 and TRBJ1-4, reads DGGITQSPKYLFRKEGQNVTLSCEQNLNHDAMYWYRQDPGQGLRLIYYSQIVNDFQKGDIAEGYSVSREKKESFPLTVTSAQKNPTAFYLCASSIVWQNEKLFFGSGTQLSVL.

This clone showed up many times. The same CDR3 is also encoded by other DNA sequences in this sample. The chain has TRBV5-5 and TRBJ2-7; D is unclear. The germline gives CDR1 SGHKS, CDR2 YYEKEE (reference sequence). This CDR3 comprises 11 residues. Trimming removed 2 bases from V and 3 bases from J, with 3 bases in between. CDR3 DNA sequence: TGTGCCAGCAGCTTTCTCTACGAGCAGTACTTC. Its translation: CASSFLYEQYF.

Notes on this clone: A read error may account for a junction end that differs from germline. The chain combines TRBV18 with TRBJ2-2; D is possibly TRBD1 (6 bases). The CDR3 has 14 amino acids. Germline lookup yields CDR1 KGHSH and CDR2 LQKENI. The CDR3: CASSPQGDTGELFF. CDR3 nucleotide sequence: TGTGCCAGCTCGCCACAGGGAGACACCGGGGAGCTGTTTTTT.

V is TRBV7-8 and J is TRBJ1-1; TRBD1 matches at 9 bases. Germline assignment: CDR1 SGHVS and CDR2 FQNEAQ. The trim removed 4 bases at V and 8 bases at J, leaving 11 bases unmatched. CDR3 length: 15 residues. CDR3 loop: CASSSPGTGSVEAFF. The CDR3 nucleotides are TGTGCCAGCAGCTCACCCGGGACAGGGTCGGTGGAAGCTTTCTTT. Full variable domain (rest looked up from reference TRBV7-8 and TRBJ1-1): GAGVSQSPRYKVAKRGQDVALRCDPISGHVSLFWYQQALGQGPEFLTYFQNEAQLDKSGLPSDRFFAERPEGSVSTLKIQRTQQEDSAVYLCASSSPGTGSVEAFFGQGTRLTVV.

The V and J genes are TRBV5-4 and TRBJ1-1; D uncertain. The germline V gene encodes CDR1 SGHNT and CDR2 YYREEE (reference sequence). Trimming left V 4 bases short and J 3 bases short, with 13 bases between. The CDR3 consists of 14 residues. CDR3: CASSDTGLYTEAFF. The CDR3 region has the DNA TGTGCCAGCAGCGACACCGGGCTATACACTGAAGCTTTCTTT.

This clone showed up just a few times. J is TRBJ2-5 and V is TRBV25-1; possible D gene TRBD1, 6 bases. Per the germline V gene, CDR1 is MGHDK and CDR2 is SYGVNS. CDR3 length: 14 amino acids. Trimming took off 3 bases at V and 2 bases at J, with 10 bases between the two ends. The CDR3 DNA reads as TGTGCCAGCAGTGACGGGACAAATCAAGAGACCCAGTACTTC. Translation: CASSDGTNQETQYF.

The genes are TRBV11-2 and TRBJ2-2; D gene uncertain. Between the trimmed V and J ends, which lost 4 bases and 5 bases, there was a span of 8 bases. The CDR3 runs to 13 residues. From germline, CDR1 is SGHAT and CDR2 FQNNGV. The CDR3 sequence: CASSSRWTGELFF. The CDR3 DNA sequence: TGTGCCAGCAGCTCCCGCTGGACCGGGGAGCTGTTTTTT. Variable domain in full (rest from reference TRBV11-2 and TRBJ2-2): EAGVAQSPRYKIIEKRQSVAFWCNPISGHATLYWYQQILGQGPKLLIQFQNNGVVDDSQLPKDRFSAERLKGVDSTLKIQPAKLEDSAVYLCASSSRWTGELFFGEGSRLTVL.

The chain is built from TRBV21-1 and TRBJ2-7; the table calls TRBD2, which could not be checked here. TRBV21-1 has pseudogene status. CDR3 length equals 16 residues. DNA for the CDR3: TGTGCCAGCAGCACTGGGACTAGCGGGAGAGGGTACGAGCAGTACTTC. Translation gives CASSTGTSGRGYEQYF.